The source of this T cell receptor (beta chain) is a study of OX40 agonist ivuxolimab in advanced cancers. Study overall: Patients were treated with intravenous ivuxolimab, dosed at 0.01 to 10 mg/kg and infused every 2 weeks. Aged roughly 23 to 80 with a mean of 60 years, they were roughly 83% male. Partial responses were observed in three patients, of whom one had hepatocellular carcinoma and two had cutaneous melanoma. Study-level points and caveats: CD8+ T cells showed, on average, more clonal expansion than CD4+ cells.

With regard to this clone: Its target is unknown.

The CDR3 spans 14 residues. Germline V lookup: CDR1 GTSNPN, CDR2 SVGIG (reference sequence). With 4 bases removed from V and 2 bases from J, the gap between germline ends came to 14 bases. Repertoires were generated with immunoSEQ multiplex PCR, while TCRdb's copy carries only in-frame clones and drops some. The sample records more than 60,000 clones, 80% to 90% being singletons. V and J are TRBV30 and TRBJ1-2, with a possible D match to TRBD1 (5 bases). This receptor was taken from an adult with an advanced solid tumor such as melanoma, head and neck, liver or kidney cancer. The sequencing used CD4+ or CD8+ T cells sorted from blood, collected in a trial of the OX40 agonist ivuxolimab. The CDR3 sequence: CAWTGGSPNYGYTF. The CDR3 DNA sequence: TGTGCCTGGACGGGGGGGAGCCCGAACTATGGCTACACCTTC.